This T cell receptor (beta chain) is drawn from a study of identical twins. Germline-derived CDR1 and CDR2 are SGHRS and YFSETQ. V was clipped by 4 bases and J by 5 bases, with 20 bases between them. The CDR3 consists of 16 residues. This clonotype was detected many times. MiXCR, run by TCRdb on the 5' RACE reads, gives a single entry per CDR3 protein. The sample lists around 370,000 distinct CDR3 sequences, 9% seen once, with approximately 8.9% in the top ten. The sequencing sample was made of naive T cells sorted from blood. The source is a woman aged 45 to 65 in good health. The genes are TRBV5-1 and TRBJ2-3, with D tentatively TRBD2 (5 bases). The CDR3 sequence is CASSHSLDRTGDTQYF. The CDR3 DNA follows: TGCGCCAGCAGCCACTCACTAGACCGGACGGGAGATACGCAGTATTTT.